These 24 T cell receptor beta chains share one sample of origin, sequenced in a study of blood T cell repertoires in COVID-19. Assay used: immunoSEQ multiplex PCR; TCRdb lists only in-frame clones, some missing. The sample contains about 150,000 clones, around four fifths of which appear only once. Sequenced input: peripheral blood. These receptors all stem from a man aged 55 to 70 who had recovered from COVID-19.

This chain joins TRBV6-5 and TRBJ1-2; a weak D match, TRBD1 (6 bases). CDR3 size: 13 residues. CDR1 and CDR2 from the germline V gene are MNHEY and SVGAGI. The ends were cut back, 8 bases at V and 8 bases at J, with 18 bases in the middle. CDR3 in amino acids: CASSRAGAGGYTF. The CDR3 nucleotides are TGTGCCAGCTCTCGAGCGGGGGCCGGAGGCTACACCTTC.

This clone appeared once. The chain couples TRBV11-2 to TRBJ2-5; 15 nucleotides match TRBD2. The V gene's germline CDR1 is SGHAT and CDR2 FQNNGV. This CDR3 spans 17 amino acids. The V segment lost 4 bases and the J segment 4 bases; nucleotides outside the gene matches: 7. CDR3 residues: CASSSWTSGGAGETQYF. The CDR3 coding sequence is TGTGCCAGCAGCTCCTGGACTAGCGGGGGGGCCGGAGAGACCCAGTACTTC.

The CDR3 DNA follows: TGTGCCAGCAGCTTTACTTCCTACGAGCAGTACTTC. Translation gives CASSFTSYEQYF. This chain uses TRBV7-9 with TRBJ2-7, with D unclear. The CDR3 sequence is 12 residues long. The germline V gene encodes CDR1 SEHNR and CDR2 FQNEAQ (reference sequence). Trimming took off 3 bases at V and 1 base at J, with 4 bases between the two ends.

A single count supports this clone. This chain links TRBV4-1 with TRBJ2-1; weak D call: TRBD2 (6 bases). There are 15 residues in the CDR3. Germline-derived CDR1 and CDR2 are MGHRA and YSYEKL. V was pared by 1 base and J by 4 bases, with 11 bases between. CDR3 amino acids: CASSQGGAPYNEQFF. For the CDR3, the DNA is TGCGCCAGCAGCCAAGGCGGGGCCCCTTACAATGAGCAGTTCTTC.

V is TRBV24-1 and J is TRBJ2-3; tentatively, D is TRBD1 (5 bases). Looked up from germline, CDR1 is KGHDR and CDR2 is SFDVKD. V gave up 2 bases and J gave up 1 base, with 12 bases separating them. The CDR3 runs 16 residues. In DNA form, the CDR3 reads TGTGCCACCAGTGATTCTAGGGGTTGGGGCACAGATACGCAGTATTTT. Translation: CATSDSRGWGTDTQYF.

The J gene is TRBJ2-5, the V gene TRBV27, with D maybe TRBD2 (6 bases). The germline V gene has CDR1 MNHEY and CDR2 SMNVEV (reference sequence). Trimming removed 2 bases from V and 4 bases from J, with 8 bases in between. The CDR3 has 13 residues. Here the CDR3 DNA reads TGTGCCAGCAGTTTACAGGGAGGAGAGACCCAGTACTTC. Amino acids: CASSLQGGETQYF.

The CDR3 loop is CASSPGGGQRTDTQYF. The DNA of the CDR3 is TGCGCCAGCAGTCCTGGCGGGGGACAACGCACAGATACGCAGTATTTT. The chain combines TRBV5-1 with TRBJ2-3, with D perhaps TRBD2 (7 bases). Germline lookup yields CDR1 SGHRS and CDR2 YFSETQ. V was shortened by 5 bases and J by 1 base, with 17 bases between the two germline ends. The CDR3 extends over 16 amino acids.

V gene TRBV10-3 combines with J gene TRBJ1-2, with D possibly being TRBD1 (6 bases). Per germline, CDR1 ENHRY and CDR2 SYGVKD. The germline V and J ends were trimmed by 2 bases and 8 bases, with 9 bases remaining between them. The CDR3 has 12 amino acids. The CDR3 protein is CAISEGQRGYTF. Here the CDR3 DNA reads TGTGCCATCAGTGAGGGACAGAGGGGCTACACCTTC.

The chain employs TRBV2 and TRBJ1-6; D perhaps matches TRBD1 (5 bases). The CDR3 totals 13 residues. CDR1 SNHLY and CDR2 FYNNEI come from the germline V gene. V lost 8 bases and J lost 10, with 15 bases in between. CDR3 sequence (DNA): TGTGCCAGCGGGTGGGGCTCTGGGTCACCCCTCCACTTT. Translating it yields CASGWGSGSPLHF.

This rearrangement joins TRBV6-5 to TRBJ2-1; D possibly corresponds to TRBD1 (6 bases). This CDR3 has 16 amino acids. Trimming took off 3 bases at V and 1 base at J, with 13 bases between the two ends. Germline assignment: CDR1 MNHEY and CDR2 SVGAGI. The CDR3 region has the DNA TGTGCCAGCAGTTATGGCCAGGGGCGATCCTACAATGAGCAGTTCTTC. Translating gives CASSYGQGRSYNEQFF.

This clone was counted ten times or more. This chain joins TRBV19 and TRBJ1-1; weak D call: TRBD1 (5 bases). CDR3 length equals 15 residues. The V and J ends lost 0 bases and 5 bases respectively, with 13 bases between them. In germline, CDR1 is LNHDA, CDR2 SQIVND (reference sequence). CDR3: CASSIEIGRGTEAFF. In DNA form, the CDR3 reads TGTGCCAGTAGTATAGAAATAGGGAGGGGTACTGAAGCTTTCTTT.

This clone was seen at least ten times. The gene calls are TRBV3-1 (or the pseudogene TRBV3-2) and TRBJ1-4; perhaps TRBD1 as D (6 bases). This CDR3 has 14 residues. Germline loops: CDR1 LGHDT, CDR2 YNNKEL (reference sequence). The ends were cut back, 1 base at V and 7 bases at J, with 10 bases in the middle. As DNA, the CDR3 is TGTGCCAGCAGCCAAGGGGCAGGGGTTGAAAAACTGTTTTTT. This codes for CASSQGAGVEKLFF.

The genes are TRBV30 and TRBJ1-2, with D perhaps TRBD1 (6 bases). The germline V gene has CDR1 GTSNPN and CDR2 SVGIG (reference sequence). The CDR3 loop spans 14 amino acids. Trimming removed 3 bases from V and 3 bases from J, with 14 bases in between. This chain's CDR3 is CAWRDPAGDYGYTF. The CDR3 DNA reads as TGTGCCTGGAGGGACCCTGCAGGGGACTATGGCTACACCTTC.

The CDR3 region has the DNA TGTGCCAGCACCCTGACTAGCGGGGCATACAATGAGCAGTTCTTC. This codes for CASTLTSGAYNEQFF. The chain carries TRBV5-8 and TRBJ2-1; 11 nucleotides agree with TRBD2. V lost 6 bases and J lost 4; bases outside the gene matches: 6. Germline-derived CDR1 and CDR2 are SGHTS and YDEGEE. This CDR3 is built from 15 residues.

The chain couples TRBV9 to TRBJ2-5, with D maybe TRBD1 (6 bases). CDR3 length: 14 residues. The germline V and J ends were trimmed by 4 bases and 3 bases, with 13 bases remaining between them. Germline V gene data show CDR1 as SGDLS and CDR2 as YYNGEE. The CDR3 protein is CASSSTGFKETQYF. The CDR3 nucleotides are TGTGCCAGCAGCTCGACAGGTTTTAAAGAGACCCAGTACTTC.

The chain couples TRBV10-3 to TRBJ2-1, with D tentatively TRBD2 (5 bases). With 8 bases removed from V and 4 bases from J, the gap between germline ends came to 18 bases. Germline CDR1 reads ENHRY; CDR2 reads SYGVKD. The CDR3 contains 15 residues. CDR3 in DNA: TGTGCCATCGCTGTTGATGGGAGCGCTTACAATGAGCAGTTCTTC. This gives the protein CAIAVDGSAYNEQFF.

V gene TRBV7-2 combines with J gene TRBJ2-7; 8 nucleotides agree with TRBD1. Germline V gene lookup returns CDR1 SGHTA and CDR2 FQGNSA. The V and J ends lost 4 bases and 2 bases, in that order; junction bases with no gene match: 1. The CDR3 is made up of 13 amino acids. The CDR3 nucleotides read TGTGCCAGCAGCTCGACAGGGGCCTACGAGCAGTACTTC. This codes for CASSSTGAYEQYF.

This chain uses TRBV7-8 with TRBJ2-3, with 11 bases lining up with TRBD2. The CDR3 totals 17 residues. Germline V gene sequence: CDR1 SGHVS, CDR2 FQNEAQ. Trimming removed 2 bases from V and 5 bases from J; junction bases left unmatched: 9. CDR3 bases: TGTGCCAGCAGCTTATCATCTAGCGGGGGGAGAGGAGATACGCAGTATTTT. Residues: CASSLSSSGGRGDTQYF.

In nucleotides, the CDR3 is TGTGCCAGCAGGGGCCTAGCGGTGAACACCGGGGAGCTGTTTTTT. It is translated as CASRGLAVNTGELFF. The V call is TRBV2, the J call TRBJ2-2; 7 bases agree with TRBD2. The ends lost 6 bases at V and 1 base at J; junction bases unmatched: 5. Germline loops: CDR1 SNHLY, CDR2 FYNNEI. The CDR3 runs to 15 residues.

The CDR3 sequence is CASSDRTGNSPLHF. CDR3 DNA sequence: TGTGCCAGCAGTGATAGGACAGGGAATTCACCCCTCCACTTT. The chain links TRBV2 to TRBJ1-6; 8 positions match TRBD1. V lost 3 bases, J lost 7 bases, and 2 bases stayed unmatched. Germline CDR1 and CDR2: SNHLY and FYNNEI. The CDR3 is made up of 14 amino acids.

The sample holds one count of this clone. The gene calls are TRBV18 and TRBJ2-3; the D gene is possibly TRBD2 (5 bases). Trimming took 6 bases from V and 5 from J, leaving 24 bases between them. CDR1 KGHSH and CDR2 LQKENI come from the germline V gene. This CDR3 region has 17 residues. This CDR3 reads CASSSLGFGLTGDTQYF. CDR3 nucleotides: TGTGCCAGCTCGTCACTAGGGTTCGGGCTAACCGGAGATACGCAGTATTTT.

The V call is TRBV28, the J call TRBJ1-3; D unclear. Germline loops: CDR1 MDHEN, CDR2 SYDVKM. The V and J ends lost 7 bases and 0 bases respectively, with 13 bases between them. The CDR3 length is 15 residues. CDR3 nucleotides: TGTGCCAGCAATCGGCGGCCCAGCTCTGGAAACACCATATATTTT. Translating it yields CASNRRPSSGNTIYF.

The V and J genes are TRBV18 and TRBJ2-5; TRBD2 is a possible D gene (5 bases). V lost 3 bases and J lost 1, with 9 bases in between. Germline V lookup: CDR1 KGHSH, CDR2 LQKENI. The CDR3 is 14 amino acids. CDR3 bases: TGTGCCAGCTCACCCACGAGGGCCCAAGAGACCCAGTACTTC. Translation gives CASSPTRAQETQYF.

V usage is TRBV28 and J usage is TRBJ2-1; 7 positions match TRBD2. The CDR3 is 18 amino acids. V was clipped by 5 bases and J by 3 bases; unmatched bases: 16. Germline CDR1 and CDR2: MDHEN and SYDVKM. The CDR3 sequence is CASSPAHSGLTLYNEQFF. The CDR3, as DNA: TGTGCCAGCAGTCCAGCCCATAGCGGGCTCACCCTCTACAATGAGCAGTTCTTC.